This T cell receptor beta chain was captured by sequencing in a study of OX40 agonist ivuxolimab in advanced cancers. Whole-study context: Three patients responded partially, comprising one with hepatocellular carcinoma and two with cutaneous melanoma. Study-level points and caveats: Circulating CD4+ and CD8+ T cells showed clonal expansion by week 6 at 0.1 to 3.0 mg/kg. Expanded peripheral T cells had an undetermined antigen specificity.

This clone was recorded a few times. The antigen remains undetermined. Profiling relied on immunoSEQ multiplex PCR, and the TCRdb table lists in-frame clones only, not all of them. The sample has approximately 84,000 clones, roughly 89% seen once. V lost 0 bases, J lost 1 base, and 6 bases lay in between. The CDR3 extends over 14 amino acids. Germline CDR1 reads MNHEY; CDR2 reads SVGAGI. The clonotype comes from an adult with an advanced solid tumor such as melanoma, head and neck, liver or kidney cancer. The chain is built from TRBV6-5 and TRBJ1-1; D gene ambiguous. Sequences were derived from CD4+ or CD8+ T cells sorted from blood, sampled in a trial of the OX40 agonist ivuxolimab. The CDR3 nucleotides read TGTGCCAGCAGTTACTCCGCGTGGAACACTGAAGCTTTCTTT. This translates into CASSYSAWNTEAFF.